This T cell receptor (beta chain) was obtained from a study of T cell changes during pregnancy in multiple sclerosis. This clone was counted once. Some clones are missing from TCRdb's copy, which holds only in-frame ones; the method was immunoSEQ multiplex PCR. The table has about 32,000 clones, roughly nine tenths seen once; the top ten hold 11%. Trimming cost V 3 bases and J 6 bases; bases outside gene matches: 12. This CDR3 is built from 16 residues. The germline V gene has CDR1 SEHNR and CDR2 FQNEAQ (reference sequence). This specimen was CD8+ T cells from peripheral blood mononuclear cells, taken in the third trimester of pregnancy. This sequence originates from a female donor with multiple sclerosis, enrolled in a pregnancy study. V and J are TRBV7-9 and TRBJ2-7; 9 bases are shared with TRBD1. The DNA of the CDR3 is TGTGCCAGCAGCTTGAACAGGGGGCCTGAAAAGGCCGAGCAGTACTTC. Protein product: CASSLNRGPEKAEQYF.